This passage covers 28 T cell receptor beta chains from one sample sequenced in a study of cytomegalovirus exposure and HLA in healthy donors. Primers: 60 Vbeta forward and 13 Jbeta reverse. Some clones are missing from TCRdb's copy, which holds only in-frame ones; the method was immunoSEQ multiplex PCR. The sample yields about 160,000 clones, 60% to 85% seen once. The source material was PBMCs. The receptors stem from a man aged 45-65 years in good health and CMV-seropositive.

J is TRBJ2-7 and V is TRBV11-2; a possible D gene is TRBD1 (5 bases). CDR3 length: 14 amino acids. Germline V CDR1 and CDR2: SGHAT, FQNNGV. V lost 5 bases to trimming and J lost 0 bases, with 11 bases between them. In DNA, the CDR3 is TGTGCCAGCAGCCCACGGACATACTCCTACGAGCAGTACTTC. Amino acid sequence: CASSPRTYSYEQYF.

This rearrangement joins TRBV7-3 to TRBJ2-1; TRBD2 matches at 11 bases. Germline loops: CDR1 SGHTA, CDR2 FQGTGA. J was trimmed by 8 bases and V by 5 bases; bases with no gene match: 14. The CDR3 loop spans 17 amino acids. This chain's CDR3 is CASSQRVTSGIRHEQFF. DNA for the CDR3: TGTGCCAGCAGCCAAAGGGTGACTAGCGGGATCCGTCATGAGCAGTTCTTC.

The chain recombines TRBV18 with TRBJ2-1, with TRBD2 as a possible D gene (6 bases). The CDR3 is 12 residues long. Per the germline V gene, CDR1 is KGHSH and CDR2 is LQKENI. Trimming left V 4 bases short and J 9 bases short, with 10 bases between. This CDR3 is CASSQTSTEQFF. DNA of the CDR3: TGTGCCAGCTCACAAACTAGCACTGAGCAGTTCTTC.

For the CDR3, the DNA is TGTGCCAGCAGCGACGGGACAGGCGGCGGGTATTCACCCCTCCACTTT. Translated: CASSDGTGGGYSPLHF. V gene TRBV2 combines with J gene TRBJ1-6, with 8 bases lining up with TRBD1. CDR3 length: 16 residues. The V segment lost 6 bases and the J segment 8 bases; nucleotides outside the gene matches: 12. Germline V lookup: CDR1 SNHLY, CDR2 FYNNEI.

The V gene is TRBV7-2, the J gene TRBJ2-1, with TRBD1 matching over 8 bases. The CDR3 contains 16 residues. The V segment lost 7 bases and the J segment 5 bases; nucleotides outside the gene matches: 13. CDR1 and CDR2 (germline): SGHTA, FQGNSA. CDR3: CASNLGQGAQDNEQFF. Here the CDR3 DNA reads TGTGCCAGCAACCTAGGACAGGGAGCCCAAGACAATGAGCAGTTCTTC.

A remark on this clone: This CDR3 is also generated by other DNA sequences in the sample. DNA of the CDR3: TGCGCCAGCAGCTTACAGGGGTCTGGAAACACCATATATTTT. Its protein is CASSLQGSGNTIYF. V gene TRBV5-1 combines with J gene TRBJ1-3; TRBD1 aligns across 7 bases. CDR3 size: 14 residues. Per the germline V gene, CDR1 is SGHRS and CDR2 is YFSETQ. The ends lost 2 bases at V and 1 base at J; junction bases unmatched: 0.

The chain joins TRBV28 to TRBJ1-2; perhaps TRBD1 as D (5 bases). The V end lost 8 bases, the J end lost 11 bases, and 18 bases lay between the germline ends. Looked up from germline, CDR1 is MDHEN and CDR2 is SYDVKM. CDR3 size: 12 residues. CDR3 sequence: CASQDSGVRYTF. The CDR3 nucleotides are TGTGCCAGCCAAGACAGTGGGGTTCGATACACCTTC.

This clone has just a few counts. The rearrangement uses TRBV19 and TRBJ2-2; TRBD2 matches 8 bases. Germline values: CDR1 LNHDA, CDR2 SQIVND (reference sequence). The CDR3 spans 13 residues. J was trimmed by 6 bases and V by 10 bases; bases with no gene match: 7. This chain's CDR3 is CATSGSRAGELFF. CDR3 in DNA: TGTGCCACGAGCGGGAGTCGAGCCGGGGAGCTGTTTTTT.

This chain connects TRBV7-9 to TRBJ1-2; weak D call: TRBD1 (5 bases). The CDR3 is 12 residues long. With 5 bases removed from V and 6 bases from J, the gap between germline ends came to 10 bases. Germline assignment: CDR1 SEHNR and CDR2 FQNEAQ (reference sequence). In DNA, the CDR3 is TGTGCCAGCAGCAAACTCAGGGATGGCTACACCTTC. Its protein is CASSKLRDGYTF.

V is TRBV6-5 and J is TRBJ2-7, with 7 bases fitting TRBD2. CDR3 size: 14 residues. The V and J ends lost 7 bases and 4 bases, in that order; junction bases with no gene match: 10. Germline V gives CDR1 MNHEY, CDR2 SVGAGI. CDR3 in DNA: TGTGCCAGCAATAGAAAGCGGGATGTATACGAGCAGTACTTC. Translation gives CASNRKRDVYEQYF.

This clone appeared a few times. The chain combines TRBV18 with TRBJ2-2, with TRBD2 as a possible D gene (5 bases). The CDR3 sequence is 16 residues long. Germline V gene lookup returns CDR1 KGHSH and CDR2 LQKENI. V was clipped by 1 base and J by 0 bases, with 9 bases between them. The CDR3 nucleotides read TGTGCCAGCTCACCACGATACGGGACGAACACCGGGGAGCTGTTTTTT. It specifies CASSPRYGTNTGELFF.

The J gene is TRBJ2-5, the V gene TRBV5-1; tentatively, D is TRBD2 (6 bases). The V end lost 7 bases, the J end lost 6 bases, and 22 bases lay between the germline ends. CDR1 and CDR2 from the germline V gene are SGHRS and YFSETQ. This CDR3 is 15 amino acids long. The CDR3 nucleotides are TGCGCCAGCGATCCGACATTGTCGGGAGTAAAGACCCAGTACTTC. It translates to CASDPTLSGVKTQYF.

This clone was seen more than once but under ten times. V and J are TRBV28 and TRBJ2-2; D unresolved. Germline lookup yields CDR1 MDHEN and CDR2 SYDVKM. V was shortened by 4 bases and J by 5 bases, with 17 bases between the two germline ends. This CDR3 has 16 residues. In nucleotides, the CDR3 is TGTGCCAGCAGTTCCCCCAGTGAGGCCGGGACCGGGGAGCTGTTTTTT. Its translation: CASSSPSEAGTGELFF.

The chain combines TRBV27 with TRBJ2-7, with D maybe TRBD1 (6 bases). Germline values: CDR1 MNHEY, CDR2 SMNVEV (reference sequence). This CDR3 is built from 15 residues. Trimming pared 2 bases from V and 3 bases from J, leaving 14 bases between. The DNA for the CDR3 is TGTGCCAGCAGTTTAAGGTGGGGCAGGGGCTACGAGCAGTACTTC. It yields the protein CASSLRWGRGYEQYF.

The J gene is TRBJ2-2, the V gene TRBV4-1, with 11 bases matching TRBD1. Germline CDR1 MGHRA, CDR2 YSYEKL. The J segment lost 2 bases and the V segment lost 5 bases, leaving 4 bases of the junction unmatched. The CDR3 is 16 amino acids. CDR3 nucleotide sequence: TGCGCCAGCAGCTTACGGACAGGGGGCAACACCGGGGAGCTGTTTTTT. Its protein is CASSLRTGGNTGELFF.

The DNA for the CDR3 is TGTGCCAGCAGCCAGGCTGGGACTAGCGAGACTCCCTACGAGCAGTACTTC. It yields the protein CASSQAGTSETPYEQYF. The genes are TRBV4-2 and TRBJ2-7; 10 bases are shared with TRBD2. The CDR3 loop spans 17 amino acids. J lost 2 bases, V lost 3 bases, and 10 bases had no gene match. Germline values: CDR1 LGHNA, CDR2 YNFKEQ.

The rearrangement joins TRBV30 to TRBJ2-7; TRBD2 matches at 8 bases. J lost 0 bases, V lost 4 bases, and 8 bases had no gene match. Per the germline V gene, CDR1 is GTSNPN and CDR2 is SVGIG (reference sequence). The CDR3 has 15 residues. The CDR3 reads CAWNLAGSLSYEQYF. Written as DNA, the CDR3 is TGTGCCTGGAATCTAGCGGGCTCCCTCTCCTACGAGCAGTACTTC.

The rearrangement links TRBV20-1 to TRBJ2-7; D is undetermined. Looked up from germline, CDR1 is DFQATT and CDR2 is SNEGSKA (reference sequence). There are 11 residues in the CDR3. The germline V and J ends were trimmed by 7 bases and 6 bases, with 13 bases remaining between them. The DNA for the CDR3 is TGCAGTGGAGCGTTGTACCGCGAGCAGTACTTC. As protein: CSGALYREQYF.

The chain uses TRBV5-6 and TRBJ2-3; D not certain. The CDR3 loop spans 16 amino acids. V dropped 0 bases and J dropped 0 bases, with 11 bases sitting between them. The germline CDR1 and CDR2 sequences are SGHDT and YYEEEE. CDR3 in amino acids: CASSLASIRSTDTQYF. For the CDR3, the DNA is TGTGCCAGCAGCTTGGCATCTATAAGAAGCACAGATACGCAGTATTTT. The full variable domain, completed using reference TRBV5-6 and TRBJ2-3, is DAGVTQSPTHLIKTRGQQVTLRCSPKSGHDTVSWYQQALGQGPQFIFQYYEEEERQRGNFPDRFSGHQFPNYSSELNVNALLLGDSALYLCASSLASIRSTDTQYFGPGTRLTVL.

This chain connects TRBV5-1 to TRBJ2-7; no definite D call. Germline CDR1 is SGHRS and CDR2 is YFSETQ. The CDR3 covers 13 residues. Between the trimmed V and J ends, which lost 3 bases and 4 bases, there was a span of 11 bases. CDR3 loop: CASSYGTQYEQYF. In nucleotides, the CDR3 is TGCGCCAGCAGCTACGGCACACAGTACGAGCAGTACTTC.

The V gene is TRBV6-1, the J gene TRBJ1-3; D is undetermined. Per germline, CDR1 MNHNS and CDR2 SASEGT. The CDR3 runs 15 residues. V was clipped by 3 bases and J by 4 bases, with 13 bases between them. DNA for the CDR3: TGTGCCAGCAGTGAGGGAGGGCCTCTCGGAAACACCATATATTTT. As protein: CASSEGGPLGNTIYF.

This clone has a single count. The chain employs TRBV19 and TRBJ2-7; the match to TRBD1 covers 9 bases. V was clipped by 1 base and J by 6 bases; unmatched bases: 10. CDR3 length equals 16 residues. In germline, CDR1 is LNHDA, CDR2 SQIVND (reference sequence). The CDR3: CASSIVTGQGSSEQYF. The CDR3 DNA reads TGTGCCAGTAGTATAGTGACGGGACAGGGTTCTTCCGAGCAGTACTTC.

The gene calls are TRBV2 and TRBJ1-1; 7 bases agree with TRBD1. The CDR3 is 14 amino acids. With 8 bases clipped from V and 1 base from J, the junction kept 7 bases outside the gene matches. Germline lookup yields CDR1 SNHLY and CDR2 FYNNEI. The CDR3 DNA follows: TGTGCCAGCGTTCCTGGACAGGCGAACACTGAAGCTTTCTTT. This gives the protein CASVPGQANTEAFF.

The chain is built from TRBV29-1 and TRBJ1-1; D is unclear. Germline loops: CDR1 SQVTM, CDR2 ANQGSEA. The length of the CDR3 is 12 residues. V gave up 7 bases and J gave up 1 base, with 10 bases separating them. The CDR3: CSGATKNTEAFF. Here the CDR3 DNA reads TGCAGCGGGGCCACGAAGAACACTGAAGCTTTCTTT.

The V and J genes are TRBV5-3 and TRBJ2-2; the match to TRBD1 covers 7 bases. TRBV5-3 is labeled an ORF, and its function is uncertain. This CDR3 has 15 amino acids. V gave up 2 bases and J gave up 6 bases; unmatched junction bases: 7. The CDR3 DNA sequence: TGTGCCAGAAGCTTTCAGGGGGTAAAGCCCGGGGAGCTGTTTTTT. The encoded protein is CARSFQGVKPGELFF.

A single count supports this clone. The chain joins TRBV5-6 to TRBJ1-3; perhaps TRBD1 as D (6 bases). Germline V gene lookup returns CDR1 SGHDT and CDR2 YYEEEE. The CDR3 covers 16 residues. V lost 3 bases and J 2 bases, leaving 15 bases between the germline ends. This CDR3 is CASSSHMGAAGNTIYF. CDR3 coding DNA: TGTGCCAGCAGCTCGCATATGGGGGCGGCTGGAAACACCATATATTTT.

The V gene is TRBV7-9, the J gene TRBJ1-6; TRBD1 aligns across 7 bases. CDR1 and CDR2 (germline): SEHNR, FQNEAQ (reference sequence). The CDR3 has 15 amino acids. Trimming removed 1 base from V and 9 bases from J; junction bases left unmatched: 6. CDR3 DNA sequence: TGTGCCAGCAGCTTAGACAGGGGTAACAGTTCACCCCTCCACTTT. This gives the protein CASSLDRGNSSPLHF. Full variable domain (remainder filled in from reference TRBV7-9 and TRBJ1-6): DTGVSQNPRHKITKRGQNVTFRCDPISEHNRLYWYRQTLGQGPEFLTYFQNEAQLEKSRLLSDRFSAERPKGSFSTLEIQRTEQGDSAMYLCASSLDRGNSSPLHFGNGTRLTVT.

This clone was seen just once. CDR3 loop: CASSLSYGSGANVLTF. The DNA of the CDR3 is TGTGCCAGCAGCTTATCGTACGGGTCTGGGGCCAACGTCCTGACTTTC. V usage is TRBV7-9 and J usage is TRBJ2-6; D is ambiguous. Germline V CDR1 and CDR2: SEHNR, FQNEAQ (reference sequence). V lost 2 bases to trimming and J lost 1 base, with 9 bases between them. The CDR3 runs 16 residues.